The 29 T cell receptor beta chains below come from one sample, sequenced in a study of CD8 T cells in ankylosing spondylitis. The study, taken as a whole, reports: Ankylosing spondylitis blood appeared to be characterized by a TCR beta motif of 7 to 9 highly homologous variants.

TCRdb called the 5' RACE reads again in MiXCR, with one record for every CDR3 protein. Of more than 500,000 distinct CDR3 sequences in the sample, approximately 5% were seen once. Their antigen targets remain unknown. The material sequenced was blood, either unsorted or a sorted T cell fraction (not recorded which). Receptors originate from a male donor with ankylosing spondylitis.

This clonotype was picked up a small number of times. The chain joins TRBV5-1 to TRBJ2-3, with 7 positions matching TRBD2. The ends lost 4 bases at V and 5 bases at J; junction bases unmatched: 19. The germline gives CDR1 SGHRS, CDR2 YFSETQ. The CDR3 length is 18 residues. CDR3 sequence reads: CASSARVGSPGLGDTQYF. CDR3 DNA sequence: TGCGCCAGCAGCGCCCGGGTGGGGTCTCCTGGACTAGGAGATACGCAGTATTTT. Looking up the rest from reference TRBV5-1 and TRBJ2-3 gives the full variable domain: KAGVTQTPRYLIKTRGQQVTLSCSPISGHRSVSWYQQTPGQGLQFLFEYFSETQRNKGNFPGRFSGRQFSNSRSEMNVSTLELGDSALYLCASSARVGSPGLGDTQYFGPGTRLTVL.

This clonotype was detected ten times or more. The chain couples TRBV6-1 to TRBJ1-4; no firm D call. The CDR3 totals 18 residues. Trimming stripped 0 bases from V and 6 bases from J, with 20 bases between. Germline values: CDR1 MNHNS, CDR2 SASEGT. The DNA for the CDR3 is TGTGCCAGCAGTGAAGCAGCCGCCTCTTGGGTCCTTGATGAAAAACTGTTTTTT. This translates into CASSEAAASWVLDEKLFF.

There are many counts of this clonotype. The rearrangement joins TRBV7-2 to TRBJ2-7; the D gene is possibly TRBD2 (6 bases). This CDR3 has 15 amino acids. V was cut by 3 bases and J by 6 bases, with 18 bases left in between. Looked up from germline, CDR1 is SGHTA and CDR2 is FQGNSA. The CDR3 DNA sequence: TGTGCCAGCAGCTTTTACGGAGCCAAGGAGGGCGAGCAGTACTTC. It yields the protein CASSFYGAKEGEQYF. The whole variable domain, filled in from reference TRBV7-2 and TRBJ2-7, reads GAGVSQSPSNKVTEKGKDVELRCDPISGHTALYWYRQSLGQGLEFLIYFQGNSAPDKSGLPSDRFSAERTGGSVSTLTIQRTQQEDSAVYLCASSFYGAKEGEQYFGPGTRLTVT.

This clonotype was detected ten times or more. CDR3 region: CASSLSMSGQGYEQYF. Written as DNA, the CDR3 is TGCGCCAGCAGCTTATCCATGTCGGGACAGGGGTACGAGCAGTACTTC. The chain carries TRBV5-1 and TRBJ2-7, with 10 bases that match TRBD1. The junction had 9 bases not matched to a gene; V was cut back by 2 bases and J by 4 bases. The CDR3 runs 16 residues. CDR1 and CDR2 from the germline V gene are SGHRS and YFSETQ.

The chain joins TRBV20-1 to TRBJ1-1, with TRBD1 matching 7 bases. The ends lost 5 bases at V and 0 bases at J; junction bases unmatched: 6. CDR1 DFQATT and CDR2 SNEGSKA come from the germline V gene (reference sequence). The CDR3 loop spans 14 amino acids. CDR3 protein: CSAPDRVMNTEAFF. CDR3 coding DNA: TGCAGTGCTCCTGACAGGGTCATGAACACTGAAGCTTTCTTT.

This clonotype came up many times. The chain uses TRBV9 and TRBJ2-1, with 9 nucleotides matching TRBD2. In germline, CDR1 is SGDLS, CDR2 YYNGEE. Unmatched junction bases numbered 11, after V lost 6 bases and J lost 7 bases. This CDR3 spans 15 amino acids. CDR3: CASNSGGLAGNEQFF. In DNA, the CDR3 is TGTGCCAGCAACTCGGGGGGACTAGCAGGAAATGAGCAGTTCTTC.

This clonotype was counted at least ten times. The chain has TRBV7-2 and TRBJ2-7, with 11 bases that match TRBD1. The CDR3 is 13 residues long. Unmatched junction bases numbered 2, after V lost 6 bases and J lost 4 bases. Per the germline V gene, CDR1 is SGHTA and CDR2 is FQGNSA. The CDR3 DNA reads TGTGCCAGCAGGCGGGACAGGGGGTACGAGCAGTACTTC. Residues: CASRRDRGYEQYF.

There are many counts of this clonotype. The rearrangement joins TRBV20-1 to TRBJ1-5, with D possibly matching TRBD1 (5 bases). V gave up 3 bases and J gave up 4 bases, with 16 bases separating them. Germline V CDR1 and CDR2: DFQATT, SNEGSKA (reference sequence). This CDR3 is 15 amino acids long. CDR3 loop: CSARGWGNPNQPQHF. The CDR3 DNA is TGCAGTGCTAGGGGGTGGGGGAACCCTAATCAGCCCCAGCATTTT.

This clonotype was detected a few times. The chain couples TRBV7-2 to TRBJ2-7; maybe TRBD1 (5 bases). In germline, CDR1 is SGHTA, CDR2 FQGNSA. V gave up 5 bases and J gave up 1 base, with 24 bases separating them. This CDR3 region has 18 residues. CDR3 bases: TGTGCCAGCAGCCTAGGGCCTCTGGCAGGGTCGGTATCCTACGAGCAGTACTTC. As protein: CASSLGPLAGSVSYEQYF.

In its sample, this clonotype was seen many times. The genes are TRBV9 and TRBJ2-5; D tentatively fits TRBD1 or TRBD2 (5 bases each). This CDR3 spans 15 amino acids. In germline, CDR1 is SGDLS, CDR2 YYNGEE. The ends were cut back, 3 bases at V and 9 bases at J, with 21 bases in the middle. Written as DNA, the CDR3 is TGTGCCAGCAGCGCCTCTACCACCTTACGAGGGGCCCAGTACTTC. Translated: CASSASTTLRGAQYF.

Many counts were recorded for this clonotype. The chain carries TRBV20-1 and TRBJ1-2; D not certain. Germline CDR1 reads DFQATT; CDR2 reads SNEGSKA (reference sequence). The CDR3 runs 14 residues. V lost 2 bases and J lost 3, with 13 bases in between. The CDR3 DNA is TGCAGTGCTAGACCGACCTCGAATTACTATGGCTACACCTTC. This codes for CSARPTSNYYGYTF.

The chain couples TRBV28 to TRBJ2-2; D is undetermined. CDR1 and CDR2 (germline): MDHEN, SYDVKM. CDR3 length equals 13 residues. Trimming pared 1 base from V and 9 bases from J, leaving 9 bases between. The CDR3 here is CASSLLNPRELFF. CDR3 coding DNA: TGTGCCAGCAGTTTATTGAATCCTCGGGAGCTGTTTTTT. The complete variable domain, with remaining parts taken from reference TRBV28 and TRBJ2-2, reads DVKVTQSSRYLVKRTGEKVFLECVQDMDHENMFWYRQDPGLGLRLIYFSYDVKMKEKGDIPEGYSVSREKKERFSLILESASTNQTSMYLCASSLLNPRELFFGEGSRLTVL.

The gene calls are TRBV15 and TRBJ2-5, with D maybe TRBD2 (6 bases). V lost 0 bases to trimming and J lost 7 bases, with 15 bases between them. Per the germline V gene, CDR1 is LNHNV and CDR2 is YYDKDF (reference sequence). CDR3 length equals 15 residues. The CDR3 sequence is CATSRDDDAGGTQYF. CDR3 DNA: TGTGCCACCAGCAGAGACGATGATGCCGGGGGGACCCAGTACTTC.

The chain joins TRBV6-2 or TRBV6-3 to TRBJ1-1; D unclear. Trimming stripped 4 bases from V and 2 bases from J, with 14 bases between. In germline, CDR1 is MNHEY, CDR2 SVGEGT. The CDR3 is made up of 15 amino acids. DNA for the CDR3: TGTGCCAGCAGTTTGTACCGGGGAATCAACACTGAAGCTTTCTTT. Encoded protein: CASSLYRGINTEAFF.

Regarding this clonotype: This sequence may be a read error, since a much larger clone differs from it by one base. This chain connects TRBV3-1 to TRBJ1-1; 8 bases are a match to TRBD1. The CDR3 has 14 residues. Germline V gene lookup returns CDR1 LGHDT and CDR2 YNNKEL (reference sequence). The CDR3 loop is CASTQQGVQSEAFF. As DNA, the CDR3 is TGTGCCAGCACCCAACAGGGGGTGCAGTCTGAAGCTTTCTTT.

In this sample, this clonotype turned up many times. Written as DNA, the CDR3 is TGTGCCACCGTGGCGGGCCTTACGAGCACAGATACGCAGTATTTT. Translation: CATVAGLTSTDTQYF. V gene TRBV10-3 combines with J gene TRBJ2-3; D is perhaps TRBD2 (5 bases). Deletions cut 10 bases from V and 0 bases from J, with 17 bases between. From germline, CDR1 is ENHRY and CDR2 SYGVKD. This CDR3 comprises 15 residues.

This clonotype came up many times. The genes are TRBV2 and TRBJ2-1; D uncertain. Between the trimmed V and J ends, which lost 6 bases and 12 bases, there was a span of 18 bases. The CDR3 has 13 residues. CDR1 and CDR2 (germline): SNHLY, FYNNEI. CDR3 DNA sequence: TGTGCCAGCAGGGCAAGCCGGGTTGAAGCGCAGTTCTTC. Protein product: CASRASRVEAQFF. The whole variable domain, remainder taken from reference TRBV2 and TRBJ2-1, is EPEVTQTPSHQVTQMGQEVILRCVPISNHLYFYWYRQILGQKVEFLVSFYNNEISEKSEIFDDQFSVERPDGSNFTLKIRSTKLEDSAMYFCASRASRVEAQFFGPGTRLTVL.

There are many counts of this clonotype. The rearrangement links TRBV7-2 to TRBJ2-7; D assignment may be TRBD1 or TRBD2 (5 bases each). The length of the CDR3 is 16 residues. Trimming left V 1 base short and J 1 base short, with 14 bases between. Germline CDR1 and CDR2: SGHTA and FQGNSA. The CDR3 coding sequence is TGTGCCAGCAGCTTAGTGTGGGACGCTTCTTCCTACGAGCAGTACTTC. Encoded protein: CASSLVWDASSYEQYF.

This clonotype occurred many times. V usage is TRBV5-1 and J usage is TRBJ1-1; D remains ambiguous. Per germline, CDR1 SGHRS and CDR2 YFSETQ. The CDR3 totals 15 residues. V gave up 7 bases and J gave up 4 bases, with 20 bases separating them. The CDR3 here is CASFYNAGVGTEAFF. The CDR3 DNA follows: TGCGCCAGCTTCTATAACGCGGGAGTGGGCACTGAAGCTTTCTTT.

This clonotype showed up many times. The rearrangement links TRBV5-1 to TRBJ2-7; D might be TRBD1 or TRBD2, each matching 6 bases. CDR3 length equals 14 residues. Trimming stripped 2 bases from V and 2 bases from J, with 11 bases between. Germline-derived CDR1 and CDR2 are SGHRS and YFSETQ. CDR3: CASSFNGGPYEQYF. In DNA, the CDR3 is TGCGCCAGCAGCTTCAACGGGGGCCCCTACGAGCAGTACTTC.

This clonotype appeared many times. The chain uses TRBV6-2 or TRBV6-3 and TRBJ1-2, with TRBD1 matching 7 bases. This CDR3 spans 16 amino acids. V trimming: 6 bases; J trimming: 1 base; junction bases outside the gene matches: 11. Germline loops: CDR1 MNHEY, CDR2 SVGEGT. Here the CDR3 reads CASSYPGQYLNYGYTF. The DNA for the CDR3 is TGTGCCAGCAGCTACCCGGGACAGTACCTTAACTATGGCTACACCTTC.

This clonotype was seen repeatedly, ten times or more. The chain joins TRBV5-1 to TRBJ1-2, with 9 bases lining up with TRBD1. The germline V gene encodes CDR1 SGHRS and CDR2 YFSETQ. The CDR3 length is 12 residues. Trimming at V came to 4 bases and at J to 6 bases, leaving 1 base not matched to a gene. The CDR3 nucleotides are TGCGCCAGCAGCCGGACAGGGGATGGCTACACCTTC. It is translated as CASSRTGDGYTF.

This clonotype was picked up many times. CDR3 amino acids: CSARPFREAGANVLTF. The CDR3 region has the DNA TGCAGTGCTAGACCCTTTAGGGAGGCCGGGGCCAACGTCCTGACTTTC. The gene calls are TRBV20-1 and TRBJ2-6, with D possibly TRBD2 on 6 matching bases. The CDR3 is made up of 16 amino acids. Trimming took 2 bases from V and 4 from J, leaving 15 bases between them. The germline V gene has CDR1 DFQATT and CDR2 SNEGSKA (reference sequence).

At least ten counts were recorded for this clonotype. This chain joins TRBV10-3 and TRBJ2-3; 10 bases are a match to TRBD2. The V segment lost 6 bases and the J segment 4 bases; nucleotides outside the gene matches: 4. Germline CDR1 is ENHRY and CDR2 is SYGVKD. The CDR3 totals 14 residues. CDR3 sequence (DNA): TGTGCCATCAGGAAGGGGACTAGCGCAGATACGCAGTATTTT. Translation gives CAIRKGTSADTQYF.

This clonotype was found many times. V usage is TRBV4-3 and J usage is TRBJ2-7, with a weak D call TRBD1 (5 bases). Trimming removed 4 bases at V and 3 bases at J, with 13 bases between. The CDR3 sequence is 14 residues long. Germline CDR1 is LGHNA and CDR2 is YSLEER. The CDR3 reads CASSPGKGNYEQYF. CDR3 sequence (DNA): TGCGCCAGCAGCCCAGGGAAAGGGAACTACGAGCAGTACTTC.

With respect to this clonotype: An end of the junction differs from the germline gene, which may be a read error. DNA for the CDR3: TGTGCCAGCAATTTACGGAGGAGCGGGAGTCCCGGGGAGCTGTTTTTT. This codes for CASNLRRSGSPGELFF. The chain recombines TRBV12-3 or TRBV12-4 with TRBJ2-2; 8 bases match TRBD2. The length of the CDR3 is 16 residues.

This clonotype has ten or more counts. V gene TRBV5-6 combines with J gene TRBJ1-1, with D possibly being TRBD1 (5 bases). The CDR3 is 14 residues long. Germline CDR1 reads SGHDT; CDR2 reads YYEEEE. Trimming took 3 bases from V and 0 from J, leaving 9 bases between them. The CDR3 region is CASSSGRVNTEAFF. The CDR3 bases are TGTGCCAGCAGCTCGGGACGGGTGAACACTGAAGCTTTCTTT.

This clonotype was seen at least ten times. The chain combines TRBV28 with TRBJ2-2, with 12 bases aligning to TRBD2. After removal of 2 bases from V and 7 bases from J, the junction contained 8 bases not matched to a gene. The germline gives CDR1 MDHEN, CDR2 SYDVKM. The CDR3 loop spans 17 amino acids. The DNA for the CDR3 is TGTGCCAGCAGTTTAGTACGGACTAGCGGGAATAGCGGGGAGCTGTTTTTT. This gives the protein CASSLVRTSGNSGELFF.

This clonotype was seen at least ten times. The rearrangement links TRBV12-3 or TRBV12-4 to TRBJ2-6, with TRBD1 matching 9 bases. Trimming took 6 bases from V and 0 from J; bases not matched to a gene: 9. The CDR3 is made up of 18 amino acids. This CDR3 reads CASRYHTGGSSGANVLTF. In nucleotides, the CDR3 is TGTGCCAGCAGGTATCATACAGGGGGCTCCTCTGGGGCCAACGTCCTGACTTTC.